The 20 T cell receptor beta chains reported below all come from one sample, sequenced in a study of blood T cells in healthy people across ages (dated by TCRdb to the mid-2010s). To prepare the library, 5' RACE was applied. These reads were obtained on an Illumina HiSeq 2500. A second about 7 to 11 cycle PCR used a sample-barcoded 5' primer and a J-beta primer mix. In-frame beta chains were kept once TCRdb had trimmed the public reads at Q25 with fastp and called clones with MiXCR. Identical CDR3 protein sequences are pooled into one entry, listed with their most common genes and DNA. This sample lists about 1,500,000 distinct CDR3 sequences; approximately 40% were detected once. The ten largest clones add up to 7.9% of the sample. Sequencing was performed on blood. The source is a woman between 18 and 29 years old in good health.

This clonotype was observed a handful of times. This sequence joins TRBV20-1 and TRBJ1-4; D possibly corresponds to TRBD1 (5 bases). Trimming removed 5 bases from V and 0 bases from J, with 10 bases in between. Germline V gene data show CDR1 as DFQATT and CDR2 as SNEGSKA (reference sequence). This CDR3 comprises 14 residues. DNA of the CDR3: TGCAGTGCTGGGACCCACCCAACTAATGAAAAACTGTTTTTT. This sequence encodes CSAGTHPTNEKLFF.

The rearrangement uses TRBV7-9 and TRBJ1-6; no clear D. Germline V lookup: CDR1 SEHNR, CDR2 FQNEAQ (reference sequence). The CDR3 length is 16 residues. V was cut by 5 bases and J by 5 bases, with 16 bases left in between. The CDR3 loop reads CASSPRGQENNSPLHF. CDR3 sequence (DNA): TGTGCCAGCAGCCCTAGAGGTCAAGAGAATAATTCACCCCTCCACTTT.

The V and J genes are TRBV12-3 or TRBV12-4 and TRBJ2-7; tentative D call: TRBD1 (7 bases). Trimming pared 6 bases from V and 5 bases from J, leaving 20 bases between. The CDR3 sequence is 15 residues long. The CDR3 coding sequence is TGTGCCAGCAGCCCATCAGGGGGGCCCACAGACGAGCAGTACTTC. Translation gives CASSPSGGPTDEQYF.

J is TRBJ2-3 and V is TRBV18, with D perhaps matching TRBD1 (5 bases). This CDR3 region has 15 residues. The germline V and J ends were trimmed by 3 bases and 0 bases, with 10 bases remaining between them. Germline V gene lookup returns CDR1 KGHSH and CDR2 LQKENI. The CDR3 loop is CASSPSQGSTDTQYF. The CDR3 DNA sequence: TGTGCCAGCTCACCCTCTCAGGGAAGCACAGATACGCAGTATTTT. Full variable domain (rest looked up from reference TRBV18 and TRBJ2-3): NAGVMQNPRHLVRRRGQEARLRCSPMKGHSHVYWYRQLPEEGLKFMVYLQKENIIDESGMPKERFSAEFPKEGPSILRIQQVVRGDSAAYFCASSPSQGSTDTQYFGPGTRLTVL.

V gene TRBV28 combines with J gene TRBJ2-7; maybe TRBD1 (6 bases). This CDR3 spans 15 amino acids. Trimming shortened V by 4 bases and J by 2 bases, and 15 bases separated the two germline ends. Germline V gene data show CDR1 as MDHEN and CDR2 as SYDVKM. The CDR3, as DNA: TGTGCCAGCAGTTCAAGGCAGGGGATAACCTACGAGCAGTACTTC. This codes for CASSSRQGITYEQYF.

This clonotype appeared a few times. The chain is built from TRBV6-1 and TRBJ2-7; tentatively, D is TRBD1 (6 bases). V lost 3 bases to trimming and J lost 6 bases, with 12 bases between them. CDR3 length equals 13 residues. Germline assignment: CDR1 MNHNS and CDR2 SASEGT. CDR3 coding DNA: TGTGCCAGCAGTGAGGATTCAGGGGCCGAGCAGTACTTC. As protein: CASSEDSGAEQYF.

The chain recombines TRBV29-1 with TRBJ1-3; tentatively, D is TRBD1 (5 bases). This CDR3 region has 13 residues. Germline-derived CDR1 and CDR2 are SQVTM and ANQGSEA. Between the trimmed V and J ends, which lost 3 bases and 3 bases, there was a span of 9 bases. The DNA of the CDR3 is TGCAGCGTTGACGCAGGGAATGGAAACACCATATATTTT. Its protein product is CSVDAGNGNTIYF.

This sequence joins TRBV27 and TRBJ2-7; D remains unclear. Between the trimmed V and J ends, which lost 6 bases and 0 bases, there was a span of 12 bases. There are 14 residues in the CDR3. The V gene's germline CDR1 is MNHEY and CDR2 SMNVEV (reference sequence). CDR3 DNA sequence: TGTGCCAGCAGCCCTCGGCTTACCTCCTACGAGCAGTACTTC. Translation: CASSPRLTSYEQYF.

This clonotype was counted between two and nine times. The chain uses TRBV2 and TRBJ2-3, with 9 bases identical to TRBD2. The trim removed 10 bases at V and 5 bases at J, leaving 10 bases unmatched. The CDR3 has 14 amino acids. CDR1 is SNHLY, CDR2 FYNNEI, per germline. The CDR3 is CATPGRGGLDTQYF. The DNA for the CDR3 is TGTGCCACCCCCGGGCGGGGGGGCTTAGATACGCAGTATTTT. Looking up the rest from reference TRBV2 and TRBJ2-3 gives the full variable domain: EPEVTQTPSHQVTQMGQEVILRCVPISNHLYFYWYRQILGQKVEFLVSFYNNEISEKSEIFDDQFSVERPDGSNFTLKIRSTKLEDSAMYFCATPGRGGLDTQYFGPGTRLTVL.

This chain uses TRBV2 with TRBJ2-1; no clear D gene. The tail of the sequence fits TRBJ2-7 better, so the J call may be wrong. Per germline, CDR1 SNHLY and CDR2 FYNNEI. CDR3 length: 14 amino acids. This chain's CDR3 is CASQWTVSYNEQYF. CDR3 nucleotides: TGTGCCAGCCAATGGACGGTCTCCTACAATGAGCAGTACTTC.

V is TRBV9 and J is TRBJ2-1; 8 bases fit TRBD2. The CDR3 spans 16 residues. Germline-derived CDR1 and CDR2 are SGDLS and YYNGEE. V lost 8 bases, J lost 5 bases, and 15 bases stayed unmatched. The CDR3 loop is CASSPTGGSPDNEQFF. The CDR3 nucleotides are TGTGCCAGTAGCCCCACGGGGGGGTCCCCCGACAATGAGCAGTTCTTC. Using reference TRBV9 and TRBJ2-1 for the parts outside the CDR3, the full variable domain is DSGVTQTPKHLITATGQRVTLRCSPRSGDLSVYWYQQSLDQGLQFLIQYYNGEERAKGNILERFSAQQFPDLHSELNLSSLELGDSALYFCASSPTGGSPDNEQFFGPGTRLTVL.

This chain uses TRBV27 with TRBJ2-3; 12 nucleotides align to TRBD2. Germline V CDR1 and CDR2: MNHEY, SMNVEV (reference sequence). This CDR3 region has 17 residues. V shed 2 bases and J 0 bases; nucleotides not matched to a gene: 3. The CDR3: CASSLLAGGASTDTQYF. The CDR3 DNA follows: TGTGCCAGCAGTTTACTAGCGGGAGGGGCTAGCACAGATACGCAGTATTTT.

The chain joins TRBV28 to TRBJ1-2, with D tentatively TRBD1 (5 bases). There are 13 residues in the CDR3. Per the germline V gene, CDR1 is MDHEN and CDR2 is SYDVKM. Trimming left V 4 bases short and J 8 bases short, with 14 bases between. The CDR3 sequence: CASSSQYRGGYTF. DNA of the CDR3: TGTGCCAGCAGTTCCCAATACCGGGGGGGCTACACCTTC.

The V call is TRBV21-1, the J call TRBJ2-5; the table's D call TRBD1 went unverified against the DNA. TRBV21-1 is noted as a pseudogene. The CDR3 is made up of 16 amino acids. The CDR3 loop reads CASMSRDRGILNEQYF. The CDR3 bases are TGTGCCAGCATGAGTCGGGACAGGGGGATCCTCAATGAGCAGTACTTC.

The chain recombines TRBV28 with TRBJ2-3, with TRBD2 matching over 9 bases. CDR1 is MDHEN, CDR2 SYDVKM, per germline. The CDR3 runs to 17 residues. The V and J ends lost 2 bases and 6 bases, in that order; junction bases with no gene match: 12. CDR3 DNA: TGTGCCAGCAGTTTAGGCGGTCGCGGGGGGGCGATGGATACGCAGTATTTT. Protein sequence: CASSLGGRGGAMDTQYF.

CDR3 nucleotide sequence: TGTGCCAGCAACACCCTAGGGACTAGCGGTAACAATGAGCAGTTCTTC. It yields the protein CASNTLGTSGNNEQFF. The V gene is TRBV7-9, the J gene TRBJ2-1, with 11 bases lining up with TRBD2. The V segment lost 7 bases and the J segment 5 bases; nucleotides outside the gene matches: 10. Germline CDR1 is SEHNR and CDR2 is FQNEAQ (reference sequence). CDR3 length: 16 amino acids. Based on the CDR3 plus reference TRBV7-9 and TRBJ2-1, the full variable domain is DTGVSQNPRHKITKRGQNVTFRCDPISEHNRLYWYRQTLGQGPEFLTYFQNEAQLEKSRLLSDRFSAERPKGSFSTLEIQRTEQGDSAMYLCASNTLGTSGNNEQFFGPGTRLTVL.

This clonotype was picked up a small number of times. The rearrangement uses TRBV9 and TRBJ2-7; 12 bases map to TRBD2. The CDR3 totals 15 residues. Germline trimming cut 3 bases from V and 2 bases from J; bases unmatched to any gene: 3. The germline V gene encodes CDR1 SGDLS and CDR2 YYNGEE. The CDR3 DNA follows: TGTGCCAGCAGCGACAGGACTAGCGGGACCTACGAGCAGTACTTC. Its translation is CASSDRTSGTYEQYF. Full variable domain (missing parts from reference TRBV9 and TRBJ2-7): DSGVTQTPKHLITATGQRVTLRCSPRSGDLSVYWYQQSLDQGLQFLIQYYNGEERAKGNILERFSAQQFPDLHSELNLSSLELGDSALYFCASSDRTSGTYEQYFGPGTRLTVT.

The rearrangement uses TRBV4-1 and TRBJ1-2; 9 bases are a match to TRBD1. CDR1 is MGHRA, CDR2 YSYEKL, per germline. The length of the CDR3 is 16 residues. The V gene end was trimmed by 3 bases and the J gene end by 4 bases; junction bases not matched to a gene: 9. Here the CDR3 reads CASSHVVGQGSYGYTF. The CDR3 coding sequence is TGCGCCAGCAGCCACGTAGTGGGACAGGGAAGCTATGGCTACACCTTC.

Note on this clonotype: Possible read error: a much larger clone is one base away. This chain links TRBV12-3 or TRBV12-4 with TRBJ2-7, with 8 positions matching TRBD1. The CDR3 extends over 15 amino acids. V lost 6 bases to trimming and J lost 10 bases; unmatched junction nucleotides: 17. CDR3 residues: CASSSGGGSQEAQYF. In nucleotides, the CDR3 is TGTGCCAGCAGCTCAGGGGGCGGTTCCCAAGAGGCCCAGTACTTC.

This clonotype was detected only a few times. The chain has TRBV27 and TRBJ1-2, with 7 bases matching TRBD1. J was trimmed by 0 bases and V by 2 bases; bases with no gene match: 6. The CDR3 has 16 amino acids. Germline lookup yields CDR1 MNHEY and CDR2 SMNVEV (reference sequence). Here the CDR3 reads CASSLQGVPSNYGYTF. DNA of the CDR3: TGTGCCAGCAGTTTACAGGGGGTGCCGTCTAACTATGGCTACACCTTC.